The rows below give T cell receptor beta chains drawn from one sample of a study of control samples from healthy donors and cancer patients. TCRdb keeps only in-frame clones here, not all; method: immunoSEQ multiplex PCR. This table holds 130,000 or so clones, about nine tenths found once. Specimen: PBMCs. These receptors all stem from a man aged 50 to 59 with head and neck cancer. The CDR3 runs from the conserved cysteine through the conserved F or W. D genes are given only for firm matches. Some rows have no size entry. The others give once, few or many, or a class for an expanded clone.

TRBV10-2,TRBJ1-2,NA,NA,CASTSGVLNYGYTF,TGCGCCAGCACCTCAGGGGTTCTCAACTATGGCTACACCTTC
TRBV11-3,TRBJ2-3,NA,TRBD2,CASSLGSGEFTDTQYF,TGTGCCAGCAGCTTAGGTAGCGGGGAGTTCACAGATACGCAGTATTTT
TRBV27,TRBJ2-1,NA,NA,CASSFMSAQGRNEQFF,TGTGCCAGCAGTTTCATGTCCGCACAGGGGAGGAATGAGCAGTTCTTC
TRBV7-2,TRBJ1-5,NA,TRBD1,CASSIQGGGINQPQHF,TGTGCCAGCAGCATTCAGGGGGGCGGGATCAATCAGCCCCAGCATTTT
TRBV6-5,TRBJ1-5,NA,NA,CASSYSLGEPQHF,TGTGCCAGCAGTTACTCTCTGGGAGAGCCCCAGCATTTT
TRBV5-1,TRBJ1-5,NA,NA,CASSSGDSNQPQHF,TGCGCCAGCAGCTCGGGGGATAGCAATCAGCCCCAGCATTTT
TRBV2,TRBJ2-1,once,NA,CASSDVAGPLYNEQFF,TGTGCCAGCAGTGACGTGGCGGGGCCGCTATACAATGAGCAGTTCTTC
TRBV5-6,TRBJ2-5,once,NA,CASSPGTPSETQYF,TGTGCCAGCAGCCCCGGGACTCCCTCAGAGACCCAGTACTTC
TRBV29-1,TRBJ2-1,NA,TRBD2,CSTGGGLAIYNEQFF,TGCAGCACCGGGGGTGGACTAGCGATCTACAATGAGCAGTTCTTC
TRBV6-5,TRBJ2-1,NA,NA,CASRQAGYNEQFF,TGTGCCAGCAGACAGGCGGGCTACAATGAGCAGTTCTTC
TRBV28,TRBJ1-2,NA,NA,CASSLSLPPFNYGYTF,TGTGCCAGCAGTTTATCTCTCCCCCCATTTAACTATGGCTACACCTTC
TRBV5-1,TRBJ2-7,NA,TRBD1,CASSLTPLSDRGSEEQYF,TGCGCCAGCAGCTTAACCCCTCTGTCCGACAGGGGGTCAGAAGAGCAGTACTTC